Listed here are 10 T cell receptor beta chains from one sample, sequenced in a study of blood T cell repertoires in COVID-19. Method: immunoSEQ multiplex PCR; TCRdb's copy keeps in-frame clones and lacks some. This table holds about 360,000 clones, approximately 82% found once. Sequencing was carried out using peripheral blood. The receptors stem from a man in his thirties or forties with active or convalescent COVID-19.

The V call is TRBV5-4, the J call TRBJ2-7, with D maybe TRBD2 (5 bases). This CDR3 is built from 14 residues. Trimming removed 6 bases at V and 0 bases at J, with 13 bases between. Germline V CDR1 and CDR2: SGHNT, YYREEE (reference sequence). CDR3 sequence (DNA): TGTGCCAGCAAAGAGGGTACGAGCTCCTACGAGCAGTACTTC. Its translation: CASKEGTSSYEQYF.

This sequence joins TRBV7-2 and TRBJ2-3; 8 bases line up with TRBD2. The CDR3 is 15 amino acids. V lost 0 bases, J lost 4 bases, and 3 bases stayed unmatched. Germline CDR1 reads SGHTA; CDR2 reads FQGNSA. The CDR3 nucleotides read TGTGCCAGCAGCTTAGCAGCGGGAGACTCAGATACGCAGTATTTT. Its protein is CASSLAAGDSDTQYF.

V usage is TRBV7-6 and J usage is TRBJ1-1; 10 nucleotides match TRBD1. The CDR3 consists of 17 residues. The V segment lost 5 bases and the J segment 1 base; nucleotides outside the gene matches: 10. Germline V gene data show CDR1 as SGHVS and CDR2 as FNYEAQ. The CDR3 region is CASSQPGQGYGNTEAFF. CDR3 in DNA: TGTGCCAGCAGCCAACCGGGACAGGGGTACGGGAACACTGAAGCTTTCTTT.

The genes are TRBV27 and TRBJ2-3; D is uncertain. V was clipped by 6 bases and J by 4 bases, with 14 bases between them. This CDR3 is 14 amino acids long. Germline CDR1 is MNHEY and CDR2 is SMNVEV (reference sequence). The CDR3 sequence: CASSRRGTADTQYF. The CDR3 region has the DNA TGTGCCAGCAGCCGGCGCGGAACCGCAGATACGCAGTATTTT.

The chain couples TRBV28 to TRBJ2-2; TRBD1 agrees at 7 bases. The CDR3 length is 19 residues. The germline CDR1 and CDR2 sequences are MDHEN and SYDVKM. V was pared by 7 bases and J by 1 base, with 18 bases of the junction left unmatched. In nucleotides, the CDR3 is TGTGCCAGCACCTTCTTATTTGCCAGGGGGTTGAGGAACACCGGGGAGCTGTTTTTT. Protein: CASTFLFARGLRNTGELFF. Full variable domain (outside the CDR3, taken from reference TRBV28 and TRBJ2-2): DVKVTQSSRYLVKRTGEKVFLECVQDMDHENMFWYRQDPGLGLRLIYFSYDVKMKEKGDIPEGYSVSREKKERFSLILESASTNQTSMYLCASTFLFARGLRNTGELFFGEGSRLTVL.

This chain links TRBV10-3 with TRBJ1-2; 9 bases match TRBD1. From germline, CDR1 is ENHRY and CDR2 SYGVKD. The V and J ends lost 1 base and 6 bases, in that order; junction bases with no gene match: 6. The CDR3 sequence is 15 residues long. The CDR3 protein is CAISELGQGGHGYTF. Written as DNA, the CDR3 is TGTGCCATCAGTGAGTTGGGACAGGGTGGCCATGGCTACACCTTC.

Only a few counts were recorded for this clone. The rearrangement links TRBV7-9 to TRBJ1-5, with 9 positions matching TRBD1. Trimming removed 5 bases from V and 7 bases from J; junction bases left unmatched: 6. CDR3 length equals 14 residues. Germline V gene data show CDR1 as SEHNR and CDR2 as FQNEAQ (reference sequence). The CDR3 loop reads CASSRGQGAQPQHF. CDR3 DNA sequence: TGTGCCAGCAGCCGGGGACAGGGCGCCCAGCCCCAGCATTTT. The entire variable domain, with the rest obtained from reference TRBV7-9 and TRBJ1-5, is as follows: DTGVSQNPRHKITKRGQNVTFRCDPISEHNRLYWYRQTLGQGPEFLTYFQNEAQLEKSRLLSDRFSAERPKGSFSTLEIQRTEQGDSAMYLCASSRGQGAQPQHFGDGTRLSIL.

This rearrangement joins TRBV21-1 to TRBJ1-5; the table gives TRBD1 as D, unverified against the DNA. TRBV21-1 is recorded as a pseudogene. The CDR3 consists of 18 residues. CDR3 nucleotides: TGTGCCAGCAGCAAAGGGACAGGGGTGAAAAATAGCAATCAGCCCCAGCATTTT. Protein: CASSKGTGVKNSNQPQHF.

The chain recombines TRBV4-2 with TRBJ1-2; D remains unclear. The V end lost 0 bases, the J end lost 5 bases, and 10 bases lay between the germline ends. Germline CDR1 LGHNA, CDR2 YNFKEQ. The CDR3 totals 14 residues. CDR3 region: CASSQDAGGYGYTF. As DNA, the CDR3 is TGTGCCAGCAGCCAAGATGCCGGAGGGTATGGCTACACCTTC.

The genes are TRBV7-9 and TRBJ1-4; D is unresolved. Deletions cut 5 bases from V and 3 bases from J, with 13 bases between. This CDR3 has 15 amino acids. Per germline, CDR1 SEHNR and CDR2 FQNEAQ (reference sequence). The CDR3 reads CASSPPGRANEKLFF. CDR3 nucleotides: TGTGCCAGCAGCCCCCCGGGTCGTGCTAATGAAAAACTGTTTTTT.